This T cell receptor beta chain derives from a study of blood T cell repertoires in COVID-19. Original handling: Reference gene primer amplification yielded estimated nucleated cell counts. The protocol was immunoSEQ multiplex PCR, while the TCRdb copy is restricted to in-frame clones and leaves out a portion. V, J and clone size were drawn from that table, and D and trimming were deduced from the DNA. This table holds tens of thousands of clones, 80% to 90% found once. CDR3 length: 13 amino acids. Germline assignment: CDR1 LGHDT and CDR2 YNNKEL (reference sequence). V was trimmed by 4 bases and J by 10 bases, leaving 15 bases between them.

Input material: peripheral blood. The clonotype originates from a man between 40 and 49 years old with COVID-19, enrolled during active disease. V is TRBV3-1 (or the pseudogene TRBV3-2) and J is TRBJ2-3; D remains ambiguous. In DNA, the CDR3 is TGTGCCAGCAGCCGATCCGGAGCGTCGGCGCAGTATTTT. Translated: CASSRSGASAQYF.